This T cell receptor (beta chain) derives from a study of blood T cell repertoires in COVID-19. Study at large: Samples representing acute and convalescent COVID-19 were sourced from the United States, Italy and Spain. PBMCs, B-cell-depleted T cells, or T cells were the source of the cDNA or gDNA that made up the material.

Original analysis: Amplification with reference gene primers provided the estimates of nucleated cell counts. TCRdb's copy holds only in-frame clones and misses some; the assay was immunoSEQ multiplex PCR. V and J calls and clone size are as listed in that table; D and trimming were resolved from the DNA. This table has 150,000 or so clones, roughly 85% appearing once. V trimming: 9 bases; J trimming: 3 bases; junction bases outside the gene matches: 11. CDR1 LNHDA and CDR2 SQIVND come from the germline V gene (reference sequence). This CDR3 contains 16 residues. The TCR originated in a man aged 55-75 years with acute or convalescent COVID-19. Sequences were obtained from peripheral blood. J is TRBJ1-3 and V is TRBV19; 10 nucleotides agree with TRBD1. The CDR3 nucleotides are TGTGCCAGCGCGACAGGGGGCATTGGAATTGGAAACACCATATATTTT. It encodes CASATGGIGIGNTIYF. The whole variable domain, filled in from reference TRBV19 and TRBJ1-3, reads DGGITQSPKYLFRKEGQNVTLSCEQNLNHDAMYWYRQDPGQGLRLIYYSQIVNDFQKGDIAEGYSVSREKKESFPLTVTSAQKNPTAFYLCASATGGIGIGNTIYFGEGSWLTVV.